These T cell receptor beta chains were read from a single sample in a study of neurological immune-mediated disorders. MiXCR, applied by TCRdb to the 5' RACE reads, yields one record per CDR3 protein. The profile shows 84,000 or so distinct CDR3 sequences, less than 15% of them singletons. The material sequenced was PBMCs. Source of these receptors: a female donor with HTLV-1-associated myelopathy (HAM/TSP). Each CDR3 is given with its conserved first and last residue. A D gene is named only where the DNA matches it firmly. Clone size is given for some rows only: seen once, a few or many times, or a class if the clone is expanded.

TRBV7-2	TRBJ2-2	-	many	CASSSDTGELFF	TGTGCCAGCAGCTCCGACACCGGGGAGCTGTTTTTT
TRBV5-1	TRBJ2-5	TRBD2	many	CASSWTSGGVETQYF	TGCGCCAGCAGCTGGACTAGCGGGGGGGTAGAGACCCAGTACTTC
TRBV12-3/TRBV12-4	TRBJ1-4	TRBD1	many	CASSRQGGNEKLFF	TGTGCCAGCTCCCGACAGGGAGGCAATGAAAAACTGTTTTTT
TRBV20-1	TRBJ2-1	-	many	CSAGEEANEQFF	TGCAGTGCTGGAGAAGAGGCCAATGAGCAGTTCTTC
TRBV7-9	TRBJ2-7	-	many	CASRSTDSSYEQYF	TGTGCCAGCAGATCGACGGACAGCTCCTACGAGCAGTACTTC
TRBV15	TRBJ2-4	TRBD1	many	CATSRDGQGAGIQYF	TGTGCCACCAGCAGAGATGGACAGGGGGCAGGCATTCAGTACTTC
TRBV5-1	TRBJ2-3	-	many	CASSLRGARTDTQYF	TGCGCCAGCAGCTTGCGGGGGGCGAGGACAGATACGCAGTATTTT
TRBV24-1	TRBJ1-6	TRBD1	many	CATSVATGRNSPLHF	TGTGCCACCAGTGTTGCGACAGGGAGAAATTCACCCCTCCACTTT
TRBV12-3/TRBV12-4	TRBJ1-1	-	few	CASTSPVRPYTEAFF	TGTGCCAGCACCAGCCCGGTCAGGCCCTACACTGAAGCTTTCTTT
TRBV28	TRBJ1-5	-	many	CASSFWAVGNQPQHF	TGTGCCAGCAGTTTTTGGGCGGTGGGCAATCAGCCCCAGCATTTT
TRBV27	TRBJ1-4	-	many	CASSLRGENEKLFF	TGTGCCAGCAGTTTAAGGGGAGAAAATGAAAAACTGTTTTTT
TRBV15	TRBJ2-5	-	few	CATSRHVETQYF	TGTGCCACCAGCAGACACGTCGAGACCCAGTACTTC
TRBV3-1	TRBJ2-5	-	-	CASSQRSQETKYF	TGTGCCAGCAGCCAGCGTAGCCAAGAGACCAAGTACTTC
TRBV25-1	TRBJ2-7	-	many	CASSEVTESYEQYF	TGTGCCAGCAGTGAAGTAACGGAGTCCTACGAGCAGTACTTC
TRBV9	TRBJ2-7	TRBD2	many	CASSGTSGSSEQYF	TGTGCCAGCAGCGGGACTAGCGGGTCCTCCGAGCAGTACTTC
TRBV7-9	TRBJ2-1	-	many	CASSTVRSYNEQFF	TGTGCCAGCAGCACAGTCCGCTCCTACAATGAGCAGTTCTTC